A single sample is the source of the 32 T cell receptor beta chains below, sequenced in a study of tumor-infiltrating lymphocytes in localized non-small cell lung cancer. Assay: immunoSEQ multiplex PCR; the TCRdb copy retains only in-frame clones and omits some. The sample contains fewer than 15,000 clones, 70% to 80% of which appear only once. The sequenced sample consisted of uninvolved lung tissue not adjacent to the tumor. All receptors come from a human donor with non-small cell lung cancer.

This clone was recorded a few times. The chain joins TRBV7-3 to TRBJ1-2; tentative D call: TRBD1 (5 bases). Germline V gives CDR1 SGHTA, CDR2 FQGTGA. V was shortened by 1 base and J by 14 bases, with 14 bases between the two germline ends. This CDR3 region has 12 residues. CDR3 sequence reads: CASSLSQGLPTF. The CDR3 coding sequence is TGTGCCAGCAGCTTAAGTCAGGGACTCCCAACCTTC.

This clone is judged medium-sized. The chain combines TRBV28 with TRBJ2-7; D possibly corresponds to TRBD1 (5 bases). This CDR3 has 15 residues. Trimming stripped 4 bases from V and 1 base from J, with 14 bases between. Germline assignment: CDR1 MDHEN and CDR2 SYDVKM. The CDR3 reads CASSWTPAGSYEQYF. The CDR3 nucleotides are TGTGCCAGCAGTTGGACCCCCGCAGGGTCCTACGAGCAGTACTTC. Complete variable domain (other parts from reference TRBV28 and TRBJ2-7): DVKVTQSSRYLVKRTGEKVFLECVQDMDHENMFWYRQDPGLGLRLIYFSYDVKMKEKGDIPEGYSVSREKKERFSLILESASTNQTSMYLCASSWTPAGSYEQYFGPGTRLTVT.

The chain recombines TRBV30 with TRBJ1-1; unclear D gene. Germline V gene sequence: CDR1 GTSNPN, CDR2 SVGIG (reference sequence). The CDR3 loop spans 14 amino acids. V dropped 0 bases and J dropped 4 bases, with 12 bases sitting between them. The CDR3 region has the DNA TGTGCCTGGAGTGTAGACTCCACACTCACTGAAGCTTTCTTT. Its translation is CAWSVDSTLTEAFF.

This clone was observed a few times. The gene calls are TRBV19 and TRBJ2-2; TRBD2 is a possible D gene (5 bases). Trimming cost V 6 bases and J 5 bases, with 13 bases left between them. This CDR3 is 14 amino acids long. Germline assignment: CDR1 LNHDA and CDR2 SQIVND (reference sequence). The CDR3 nucleotides are TGTGCCAGTAGGAAGGCGGGTCGGACCGGGGAGCTGTTTTTT. Its translation is CASRKAGRTGELFF.

This sequence joins TRBV28 and TRBJ2-2; 8 bases align to TRBD2. After removal of 7 bases from V and 2 bases from J, the junction contained 6 bases not matched to a gene. The CDR3 is 15 amino acids. Per germline, CDR1 MDHEN and CDR2 SYDVKM. The CDR3 DNA is TGTGCCAGCAATCCGGGACTAGGCAACACCGGGGAGCTGTTTTTT. The encoded protein is CASNPGLGNTGELFF.

This clone has just one count. The chain combines TRBV6-1 with TRBJ1-4; the D is unclear. CDR3 length: 11 residues. Trimming left V 7 bases short and J 14 bases short, with 14 bases between. Germline V gene lookup returns CDR1 MNHNS and CDR2 SASEGT. The CDR3 spells CASKTSSGLFF. In DNA, the CDR3 is TGTGCCAGCAAGACCTCTTCGGGTCTGTTTTTT.

The chain joins TRBV29-1 to TRBJ1-2; 7 nucleotides line up with TRBD1. The CDR3 covers 14 residues. Germline assignment: CDR1 SQVTM and CDR2 ANQGSEA. Losses at the gene ends were 5 bases for V and 4 bases for J; bases not matched to a gene: 10. This CDR3 is CSVYYRDRPYGYTF. As DNA, the CDR3 is TGCAGCGTTTACTACCGGGACAGACCCTATGGCTACACCTTC.

The J gene is TRBJ2-5, the V gene TRBV6-1, with D possibly matching TRBD1 (6 bases). V lost 4 bases to trimming and J lost 5 bases, with 11 bases between them. Germline V gene data show CDR1 as MNHNS and CDR2 as SASEGT. This CDR3 comprises 13 residues. CDR3 in DNA: TGTGCCAGCAGTGGGAACAGGGCCGAGACCCAGTACTTC. Its protein product is CASSGNRAETQYF.

Points on this clone: In the same sample, other DNA sequences code for this CDR3. The V call is TRBV19, the J call TRBJ2-7; a possible D gene is TRBD1 (6 bases). Germline-derived CDR1 and CDR2 are LNHDA and SQIVND (reference sequence). V was clipped by 3 bases and J by 2 bases, with 11 bases between them. The CDR3 length is 14 residues. The CDR3 DNA follows: TGTGCCAGTAGTATCACAGGGACGGCCTACGAGCAGTACTTC. It is translated as CASSITGTAYEQYF.

The V call is TRBV19, the J call TRBJ2-3; a weak D match, TRBD2 (7 bases). Trimming took 5 bases from V and 2 from J, leaving 23 bases between them. Germline V gene data show CDR1 as LNHDA and CDR2 as SQIVND (reference sequence). The CDR3 runs 18 residues. This chain's CDR3 is CASSRARLGGLITDTQYF. The CDR3 nucleotides read TGTGCCAGTAGTCGGGCCCGTCTCGGGGGGCTTATCACAGATACGCAGTATTTT.

The chain links TRBV7-3 to TRBJ2-5; 9 bases map to TRBD1. Trimming cost V 3 bases and J 4 bases; bases outside gene matches: 9. Germline V lookup: CDR1 SGHTA, CDR2 FQGTGA. The CDR3 is made up of 16 amino acids. The CDR3 region has the DNA TGTGCCAGCAGCTTCCGGGACAGGGTGTCTAGAGAGACCCAGTACTTC. This codes for CASSFRDRVSRETQYF.

The chain is built from TRBV19 and TRBJ1-6; tentatively, D is TRBD1 (5 bases). CDR1 and CDR2 from the germline V gene are LNHDA and SQIVND (reference sequence). The CDR3 totals 13 residues. V was clipped by 10 bases and J by 2 bases, with 9 bases between them. In nucleotides, the CDR3 is TGTGCCACTGGGGGACCCTATAATTCACCCCTCCACTTT. This encodes CATGGPYNSPLHF.

The chain is built from TRBV6-6 and TRBJ2-7, with D possibly TRBD1 on 6 matching bases. V was cut by 0 bases and J by 7 bases, with 16 bases left in between. This CDR3 region has 15 residues. Germline CDR1 MNHNY, CDR2 SVGAGI (reference sequence). The CDR3 coding sequence is TGTGCCAGCAGTTACTCACAGGGACGAGTCGTGGAGCAGTACTTC. This sequence encodes CASSYSQGRVVEQYF.

This sequence joins TRBV7-9 and TRBJ1-1; weak D call: TRBD1 (6 bases). The germline V and J ends were trimmed by 3 bases and 1 base, with 9 bases remaining between them. The CDR3 length is 14 residues. Germline-derived CDR1 and CDR2 are SEHNR and FQNEAQ (reference sequence). CDR3 DNA sequence: TGTGCCAGCAGCTTCACCAGGGGGAACACTGAAGCTTTCTTT. This sequence encodes CASSFTRGNTEAFF.

This clone was picked up a small number of times. The genes are TRBV27 and TRBJ1-2, with a weak D call TRBD1 (6 bases). This CDR3 has 14 amino acids. Trimming pared 2 bases from V and 4 bases from J, leaving 11 bases between. The V gene's germline CDR1 is MNHEY and CDR2 SMNVEV (reference sequence). DNA for the CDR3: TGTGCCAGCAGTTTAGCAGGACAGAGCTATGGCTACACCTTC. This gives the protein CASSLAGQSYGYTF.

The rearrangement uses TRBV25-1 and TRBJ2-3; perhaps D is TRBD1 or TRBD2 (5 bases each). Trimming left V 4 bases short and J 0 bases short, with 17 bases between. This CDR3 comprises 17 residues. Germline loops: CDR1 MGHDK, CDR2 SYGVNS. The DNA of the CDR3 is TGTGCCAGCAGTGCGCATCCGGGACGGAGTAGCACAGATACGCAGTATTTT. As protein: CASSAHPGRSSTDTQYF. The full variable domain, completed using reference TRBV25-1 and TRBJ2-3, is EADIYQTPRYLVIGTGKKITLECSQTMGHDKMYWYQQDPGMELHLIHYSYGVNSTEKGDLSSESTVSRIRTEHFPLTLESARPSHTSQYLCASSAHPGRSSTDTQYFGPGTRLTVL.

Comment on this clone: One junction end disagrees with the germline gene, perhaps due to a read error. The chain recombines TRBV5-1 with TRBJ1-5, with D perhaps TRBD1 (5 bases). The CDR3 covers 14 residues. From germline, CDR1 is SGHRS and CDR2 YFSETQ. CDR3 nucleotides: TGTGCCAGCAGCTTGGGACCGGGGGAGCAGCCCCAGCATTTT. Its translation is CASSLGPGEQPQHF.

The chain employs TRBV2 and TRBJ1-5, with D uncertain. The CDR3 runs 15 residues. Trimming took 0 bases from V and 3 from J, leaving 9 bases between them. Germline CDR1 reads SNHLY; CDR2 reads FYNNEI. The CDR3 is CASSEADGYNQPQHF. The CDR3 nucleotides read TGTGCCAGCAGTGAAGCTGACGGTTACAATCAGCCCCAGCATTTT.

This chain joins TRBV5-5 and TRBJ1-2; no definite D call. Germline V gene lookup returns CDR1 SGHKS and CDR2 YYEKEE (reference sequence). V dropped 3 bases and J dropped 4 bases, with 10 bases sitting between them. The CDR3 is made up of 13 amino acids. The CDR3 nucleotides are TGTGCCAGCAGCTCACCGGGTCCCTATGGCTACACCTTC. Translating gives CASSSPGPYGYTF.

J is TRBJ1-6 and V is TRBV2, with 8 bases fitting TRBD1. The CDR3 runs 15 residues. With 6 bases clipped from V and 5 bases from J, the junction kept 6 bases outside the gene matches. Germline V gives CDR1 SNHLY, CDR2 FYNNEI. The CDR3 DNA follows: TGTGCCAGCAGAAGGACAGGGCCTAATAATTCACCCCTCCACTTT. Its translation: CASRRTGPNNSPLHF.

The chain links TRBV25-1 to TRBJ2-3; D gene unclear. The length of the CDR3 is 12 residues. V lost 7 bases, J lost 1 base, and 6 bases lay in between. Per the germline V gene, CDR1 is MGHDK and CDR2 is SYGVNS. The CDR3 sequence is CASNKGTDTQYF. Here the CDR3 DNA reads TGTGCCAGCAACAAGGGCACAGATACGCAGTATTTT.

This chain uses TRBV2 with TRBJ1-5; D perhaps matches TRBD1 (6 bases). Germline V gene lookup returns CDR1 SNHLY and CDR2 FYNNEI. The CDR3 extends over 14 amino acids. V lost 9 bases, J lost 1 base, and 13 bases lay in between. The CDR3 loop is CASTGRQSNQPQHF. The CDR3 coding sequence is TGTGCCAGTACAGGGAGGCAAAGCAATCAGCCCCAGCATTTT.

The chain joins TRBV19 to TRBJ2-2, with 9 bases matching TRBD2. V shed 4 bases and J 4 bases; nucleotides not matched to a gene: 10. CDR1 and CDR2 (germline): LNHDA, SQIVND (reference sequence). The CDR3 runs 17 residues. The CDR3 DNA follows: TGTGCCAGTAGTAACCCCAGGGGCGGGAGGGGCACCGGGGAGCTGTTTTTT. It codes for CASSNPRGGRGTGELFF.

The chain carries TRBV29-1 and TRBJ2-1; D is ambiguous. The CDR3 runs 15 residues. Trimming cost V 8 bases and J 0 bases, with 17 bases left between them. CDR1 is SQVTM, CDR2 ANQGSEA, per germline. Here the CDR3 DNA reads TGCAGCACTCGAAAAGACCCTAGCTCCTACAATGAGCAGTTCTTC. Its protein is CSTRKDPSSYNEQFF.

The chain has TRBV19 and TRBJ1-2, with 7 nucleotides matching TRBD1. The CDR3 sequence is 14 residues long. Per the germline V gene, CDR1 is LNHDA and CDR2 is SQIVND (reference sequence). J was trimmed by 8 bases and V by 2 bases; bases with no gene match: 8. The CDR3 here is CASSIRQGVGGYTF. CDR3 DNA: TGTGCCAGTAGTATAAGACAGGGAGTGGGCGGCTACACCTTC.

J is TRBJ1-3 and V is TRBV7-2; TRBD1 is a possible D gene (5 bases). Germline V gives CDR1 SGHTA, CDR2 FQGNSA. CDR3 length equals 16 residues. V was clipped by 4 bases and J by 0 bases, with 13 bases between them. The chain's CDR3 is CASSSGTPSSGNTIYF. The CDR3 DNA reads TGTGCCAGCAGCTCAGGGACGCCGAGCTCTGGAAACACCATATATTTT.

V usage is TRBV2 and J usage is TRBJ1-5, with D perhaps TRBD1 (6 bases). In germline, CDR1 is SNHLY, CDR2 FYNNEI. Trimming cost V 6 bases and J 0 bases, with 6 bases left between them. CDR3 length equals 13 residues. The CDR3 DNA reads TGTGCCAGCAGGGGGGCTAGCAATCAGCCCCAGCATTTT. As protein: CASRGASNQPQHF.

A note on this clone: Relative to the germline gene, one junction end is altered; a read error may explain this. This chain uses TRBV7-7 with TRBJ2-5, with D hard to call. The CDR3 contains 14 residues. Germline lookup yields CDR1 SSHAT and CDR2 FNYEAQ (reference sequence). Here the CDR3 reads CASSLAGVRETQYF. DNA for the CDR3: TGTGCTAGCAGCTTAGCCGGTGTGCGAGAGACCCAGTACTTC.

By share of the sample, this clone is medium-sized. The chain is built from TRBV13 and TRBJ1-6; 7 bases agree with TRBD1. Germline CDR1 and CDR2: PRHDT and FYEKMQ (reference sequence). With 4 bases clipped from V and 0 bases from J, the junction kept 6 bases outside the gene matches. The CDR3 runs to 17 residues. The CDR3 DNA reads as TGTGCCAGCAGCTCCCTCAGGGGGAGCTCCTATAATTCACCCCTCCACTTT. Translated: CASSSLRGSSYNSPLHF.

This clone appeared once. This chain connects TRBV7-2 to TRBJ2-3, with D unclear. The germline V gene has CDR1 SGHTA and CDR2 FQGNSA. Trimming cost V 5 bases and J 7 bases, with 13 bases left between them. There are 13 residues in the CDR3. The DNA for the CDR3 is TGTGCCAGCAGCCCACAAAGTCAGAATACGCAGTATTTT. Protein product: CASSPQSQNTQYF.

The chain joins TRBV7-8 to TRBJ1-4; 9 bases fit TRBD1. The germline V gene has CDR1 SGHVS and CDR2 FQNEAQ. The CDR3 is 14 amino acids. With V trimmed by 4 bases and J by 8 bases, 5 bases remained unmatched. In DNA form, the CDR3 reads TGTGCCAGCAGCTACAGGGGGCGGGGGGAAAAACTGTTTTTT. Translation: CASSYRGRGEKLFF.

The chain links TRBV10-1 to TRBJ2-7, with D possibly TRBD2 on 6 matching bases. Germline assignment: CDR1 WNHNN and CDR2 SYGVQD (reference sequence). CDR3 length: 13 residues. V lost 5 bases to trimming and J lost 0 bases, with 8 bases between them. CDR3 bases: TGCGCCAGCAGTCGTAGCGGCTCCTACGAGCAGTACTTC. Translating gives CASSRSGSYEQYF.